These 11 T cell receptor beta chains share one sample of origin, sequenced in a study of blood T cell repertoires in COVID-19. TCRdb's copy holds only in-frame clones and misses some; the assay was immunoSEQ multiplex PCR. Of about 320,000 clones listed, approximately 85% are singletons. The sample taken for sequencing was peripheral blood. The receptors were sampled from a human donor in a cohort sampled during active COVID-19.

The chain carries TRBV11-2 and TRBJ2-3, with TRBD2 matching over 8 bases. V dropped 1 base and J dropped 0; count of bases not matched to a gene: 3. Per germline, CDR1 SGHAT and CDR2 FQNNGV. The CDR3 contains 16 residues. The CDR3 here is CASSLGAGASTDTQYF. The CDR3 coding sequence is TGTGCCAGCAGCTTAGGAGCGGGGGCCAGCACAGATACGCAGTATTTT.

The genes are TRBV6-5 and TRBJ1-1, with D unresolved. CDR1 and CDR2 from the germline V gene are MNHEY and SVGAGI. Trimming cost V 7 bases and J 4 bases, with 16 bases left between them. The CDR3 contains 14 residues. CDR3 region: CASNARGLATEAFF. The CDR3 region has the DNA TGTGCCAGCAACGCCCGGGGATTAGCCACTGAAGCTTTCTTT.

This chain joins TRBV7-9 and TRBJ2-7, with 7 bases matching TRBD1. CDR1 is SEHNR and CDR2 is FQNEAQ in the germline V gene (reference sequence). With V trimmed by 7 bases and J by 7 bases, 10 bases remained unmatched. This CDR3 is 13 amino acids long. The CDR3 DNA is TGTGCCAGCACTCGGGACAGCCTTTTGGAGCAGTACTTC. Encoded protein: CASTRDSLLEQYF. The full variable domain, its missing parts supplied by reference TRBV7-9 and TRBJ2-7, is DTGVSQNPRHKITKRGQNVTFRCDPISEHNRLYWYRQTLGQGPEFLTYFQNEAQLEKSRLLSDRFSAERPKGSFSTLEIQRTEQGDSAMYLCASTRDSLLEQYFGPGTRLTVT.

The chain is built from TRBV19 and TRBJ1-1, with a tentative D call TRBD1 (6 bases). V shed 6 bases and J shed 0 bases, with 17 bases lying between them. Germline CDR1 is LNHDA and CDR2 is SQIVND (reference sequence). This CDR3 is built from 16 residues. CDR3 nucleotides: TGTGCCAGTAGCCCCAATGACAGGCCCTTGAACACTGAAGCTTTCTTT. It codes for CASSPNDRPLNTEAFF.

V and J are TRBV15 and TRBJ2-3, with 14 bases that match TRBD2. V was pared by 4 bases and J by 9 bases, with 9 bases of the junction left unmatched. The germline V gene encodes CDR1 LNHNV and CDR2 YYDKDF (reference sequence). The CDR3 extends over 16 amino acids. The CDR3 loop reads CATSKQTSGGAGTQYF. CDR3 nucleotides: TGTGCCACCAGCAAGCAGACTAGCGGGGGGGCGGGGACGCAGTATTTT. Full variable domain (missing parts from reference TRBV15 and TRBJ2-3): DAMVIQNPRYQVTQFGKPVTLSCSQTLNHNVMYWYQQKSSQAPKLLFHYYDKDFNNEADTPDNFQSRRPNTSFCFLDIRSPGLGDTAMYLCATSKQTSGGAGTQYFGPGTRLTVL.

The chain couples TRBV6-5 to TRBJ1-3; D is perhaps TRBD1 (5 bases). This CDR3 region has 16 residues. V lost 0 bases and J 2 bases, leaving 11 bases between the germline ends. The germline V gene encodes CDR1 MNHEY and CDR2 SVGAGI. The CDR3 is CASSYSKGMTGNTIYF. The CDR3 nucleotides read TGTGCCAGCAGTTACTCGAAGGGGATGACTGGAAACACCATATATTTT.

This clone was found a few times. J is TRBJ2-5 and V is TRBV11-2; D may be TRBD2 (6 bases). Germline V gene data show CDR1 as SGHAT and CDR2 as FQNNGV. The CDR3 has 13 amino acids. The V end was cut by 2 bases, the J end by 3 bases, with 7 bases between. CDR3 protein: CASSLSGEETQYF. The CDR3 DNA reads TGTGCCAGCAGCTTATCGGGGGAAGAGACCCAGTACTTC.

This chain uses TRBV4-2 with TRBJ2-1; 8 bases fit TRBD2. From germline, CDR1 is LGHNA and CDR2 YNFKEQ. The CDR3 has 16 residues. The V and J ends lost 1 base and 8 bases, in that order; junction bases with no gene match: 10. The CDR3 reads CASSQAFPGGLDEQFF. CDR3 nucleotides: TGTGCCAGCAGCCAAGCCTTCCCGGGGGGGTTGGATGAGCAGTTCTTC.

The chain couples TRBV9 to TRBJ2-3, with TRBD1 as a possible D gene (7 bases). Trimming shortened V by 3 bases and J by 5 bases, and 16 bases separated the two germline ends. This CDR3 spans 15 amino acids. Germline V CDR1 and CDR2: SGDLS, YYNGEE. The CDR3 here is CASSGQGGRVDTQYF. CDR3 DNA sequence: TGTGCCAGCAGCGGGCAGGGGGGACGAGTAGATACGCAGTATTTT.

The gene calls are TRBV7-9 and TRBJ1-3, with D unresolved. CDR1 and CDR2 from the germline V gene are SEHNR and FQNEAQ (reference sequence). Between the trimmed V and J ends, which lost 1 base and 2 bases, there was a span of 6 bases. This CDR3 is 14 amino acids long. CDR3 amino acids: CASSLVPAGNTIYF. CDR3 DNA: TGTGCCAGCAGCTTAGTTCCAGCTGGAAACACCATATATTTT. Using reference TRBV7-9 and TRBJ1-3 for the parts outside the CDR3, the full variable domain is DTGVSQNPRHKITKRGQNVTFRCDPISEHNRLYWYRQTLGQGPEFLTYFQNEAQLEKSRLLSDRFSAERPKGSFSTLEIQRTEQGDSAMYLCASSLVPAGNTIYFGEGSWLTVV.

This clone turned up a few times. The chain uses TRBV5-1 and TRBJ1-3; 7 bases agree with TRBD1. V lost 0 bases, J lost 0 bases, and 3 bases stayed unmatched. There are 16 residues in the CDR3. Germline V CDR1 and CDR2: SGHRS, YFSETQ. This chain's CDR3 is CASSLDGQASGNTIYF. The DNA of the CDR3 is TGCGCCAGCAGCTTGGATGGACAGGCCTCTGGAAACACCATATATTTT.